The next 19 T cell receptor beta chains were all read from a single sample in a study of shared clonotypes between healthy human individuals. Here immunoSEQ multiplex PCR was the method, and the copy in TCRdb shows in-frame clones only, minus some. The table has over 75,000 clones, roughly three quarters seen once. The specimen sequenced was memory CD8+ T cells sorted from blood. Subset indicated: CD45RO+ cells pooled with CCR7-negative TemRA cells. These receptors came from a man younger than 45 in good health.

The chain joins TRBV20-1 to TRBJ2-1; D is undetermined. This CDR3 region has 11 residues. Germline values: CDR1 DFQATT, CDR2 SNEGSKA (reference sequence). V lost 7 bases to trimming and J lost 4 bases, with 8 bases between them. The CDR3 loop reads CSVPDYNEQFF. Written as DNA, the CDR3 is TGCAGTGTCCCGGATTACAATGAGCAGTTCTTC.

CDR3 loop: CASSLLGSPSTEQFF. The CDR3 DNA sequence: TGCGCCAGCAGCTTGTTAGGGTCCCCTAGCACTGAGCAGTTCTTC. V and J are TRBV5-1 and TRBJ2-1; the D gene is possibly TRBD2 (5 bases). V lost 1 base and J lost 9, with 17 bases in between. The germline CDR1 and CDR2 sequences are SGHRS and YFSETQ. This CDR3 is 15 amino acids long.

The sample holds a few counts of this clone. The chain uses TRBV30 and TRBJ2-7; 10 bases are shared with TRBD1. Germline-derived CDR1 and CDR2 are GTSNPN and SVGIG (reference sequence). The CDR3 spans 13 residues. With V trimmed by 8 bases and J by 4 bases, 8 bases remained unmatched. As DNA, the CDR3 is TGTGCCAGAGGACAGGGGGGGGCTTACGAGCAGTACTTC. This gives the protein CARGQGGAYEQYF.

The chain recombines TRBV5-1 with TRBJ2-1; D is tentatively TRBD1 or TRBD2 (5 bases each). CDR1 is SGHRS and CDR2 is YFSETQ in the germline V gene. The CDR3 has 15 amino acids. Trimming took 6 bases from V and 0 from J, leaving 13 bases between them. CDR3 bases: TGCGCCAGCATGAGGGGATCCACCTCCTACAATGAGCAGTTCTTC. Its protein is CASMRGSTSYNEQFF.

This chain joins TRBV5-4 and TRBJ2-1, with 11 bases lining up with TRBD2. V was pared by 1 base and J by 8 bases, with 5 bases of the junction left unmatched. Germline CDR1 SGHNT, CDR2 YYREEE (reference sequence). The CDR3 spans 15 residues. The DNA for the CDR3 is TGTGCCAGCAGCTTGCAGGTACTAGCGGGAGATGAGCAGTTCTTC. The encoded protein is CASSLQVLAGDEQFF.

This clone was detected only a few times. The CDR3 region is CATSGFFSGNTIYF. Here the CDR3 DNA reads TGTGCCACCAGCGGGTTTTTCTCTGGAAACACCATATATTTT. This sequence joins TRBV10-3 and TRBJ1-3; no reliable D call. There are 14 residues in the CDR3. V was shortened by 10 bases and J by 0 bases, with 13 bases between the two germline ends. Germline CDR1 and CDR2: ENHRY and SYGVKD.

This chain connects TRBV28 to TRBJ2-2; maybe TRBD2 (5 bases). The CDR3 is 15 residues long. Per germline, CDR1 MDHEN and CDR2 SYDVKM. The V end lost 3 bases, the J end lost 4 bases, and 12 bases lay between the germline ends. In nucleotides, the CDR3 is TGTGCCAGCAGTTTTCTTGTCGGGGTCACCGGGGAGCTGTTTTTT. Amino acids: CASSFLVGVTGELFF. Looking up the rest from reference TRBV28 and TRBJ2-2 gives the full variable domain: DVKVTQSSRYLVKRTGEKVFLECVQDMDHENMFWYRQDPGLGLRLIYFSYDVKMKEKGDIPEGYSVSREKKERFSLILESASTNQTSMYLCASSFLVGVTGELFFGEGSRLTVL.

The rearrangement links TRBV6-5 to TRBJ2-7; 9 bases agree with TRBD2. With V trimmed by 8 bases and J by 2 bases, 4 bases remained unmatched. Germline CDR1 and CDR2: MNHEY and SVGAGI. The length of the CDR3 is 13 residues. CDR3 loop: CASRAGGPYEQYF. The CDR3 nucleotides are TGTGCCAGCCGGGCGGGAGGGCCCTACGAGCAGTACTTC.

This chain uses TRBV6-1 with TRBJ2-2; unclear D gene. The V end was cut by 2 bases, the J end by 6 bases, with 16 bases between. Germline loops: CDR1 MNHNS, CDR2 SASEGT. The CDR3 consists of 16 residues. The DNA for the CDR3 is TGTGCCAGCAGTGAATCTCCCGATCTGTTCTCCGGGGAGCTGTTTTTT. Translation: CASSESPDLFSGELFF.

The CDR3 DNA follows: TGTGCCAGCAGTGGACAGAGCTCTGGGGCCAACGTCCTGACTTTC. It specifies CASSGQSSGANVLTF. The chain joins TRBV2 to TRBJ2-6, with D possibly TRBD1 on 5 matching bases. CDR1 is SNHLY and CDR2 is FYNNEI in the germline V gene. The CDR3 is 15 amino acids. The V end lost 4 bases, the J end lost 0 bases, and 7 bases lay between the germline ends.

This clone was observed a handful of times. The chain uses TRBV14 and TRBJ1-2; D call uncertain. CDR1 and CDR2 from the germline V gene are SGHDN and FVKESK. The CDR3 spans 15 residues. V lost 4 bases to trimming and J lost 6 bases, with 18 bases between them. The CDR3 region has the DNA TGTGCCAGCAGCCGGGTGTCGGAATACATGCATGGCTACACCTTC. Its protein is CASSRVSEYMHGYTF.

A word on this clone: One base separates it from a far larger clone, so it is likely a read error. The chain is built from TRBV11-1 and TRBJ2-7, with 9 bases lining up with TRBD1. Per germline, CDR1 SGHAT and CDR2 FQDESV (reference sequence). The CDR3 runs to 15 residues. The CDR3 DNA reads TGTGTCAGCAGCTCCTCGGACAGGGGTACCTACGAGCAGTACTTC. It encodes CVSSSSDRGTYEQYF.

This clone occurred a few times. The rearrangement uses TRBV30 and TRBJ2-7; D is undetermined. Deletions cut 8 bases from V and 0 bases from J, with 14 bases between. Germline-derived CDR1 and CDR2 are GTSNPN and SVGIG (reference sequence). The CDR3 sequence is 13 residues long. The CDR3 protein is CARRSERSYEQYF. The CDR3 DNA sequence: TGTGCCCGCCGCAGCGAACGCTCCTACGAGCAGTACTTC.

The chain links TRBV6-1 to TRBJ2-7, with 8 bases that match TRBD1. The CDR3 is 14 amino acids. The trim removed 5 bases at V and 5 bases at J, leaving 8 bases unmatched. Germline V gene data show CDR1 as MNHNS and CDR2 as SASEGT. Here the CDR3 reads CASSHAQGGDEQYF. CDR3 nucleotides: TGTGCCAGCAGTCACGCACAGGGGGGCGACGAGCAGTACTTC.

This clone was seen a few times. The gene calls are TRBV5-4 and TRBJ2-7; no clear D. The CDR3 runs 12 residues. The V end was cut by 3 bases, the J end by 3 bases, with 7 bases between. Germline V gene data show CDR1 as SGHNT and CDR2 as YYREEE (reference sequence). This CDR3 reads CASSSNNYEQYF. CDR3 nucleotide sequence: TGTGCCAGCAGCTCGAATAACTACGAGCAGTACTTC.

This clone was seen once. The chain is built from TRBV28 and TRBJ2-1; D is undetermined. The CDR3 totals 11 residues. Looked up from germline, CDR1 is MDHEN and CDR2 is SYDVKM. Trimming removed 5 bases at V and 7 bases at J, with 6 bases between. For the CDR3, the DNA is TGTGCCAGCAGTCCACGAAATGAGCAGTTCTTC. This codes for CASSPRNEQFF.

The rearrangement joins TRBV6-1 to TRBJ2-2, with a tentative D call TRBD2 (5 bases). The CDR3 covers 15 residues. The germline gives CDR1 MNHNS, CDR2 SASEGT. The V and J ends lost 7 bases and 6 bases respectively, with 18 bases between them. The CDR3 region has the DNA TGTGCCAGCACTGGAGAGGCGGGTGTACCCGGGGAGCTGTTTTTT. It specifies CASTGEAGVPGELFF.

The chain carries TRBV4-3 and TRBJ1-3, with D possibly TRBD1 on 5 matching bases. The germline gives CDR1 LGHNA, CDR2 YSLEER. Trimming left V 4 bases short and J 0 bases short, with 13 bases between. This CDR3 has 16 residues. CDR3: CASSPTAGYSGNTIYF. As DNA, the CDR3 is TGCGCCAGCAGCCCCACGGCAGGGTACTCTGGAAACACCATATATTTT.

This clone was seen a handful of times. The gene calls are TRBV14 and TRBJ2-7; 7 bases agree with TRBD1. The CDR3 extends over 15 amino acids. CDR1 and CDR2 from the germline V gene are SGHDN and FVKESK. V lost 4 bases, J lost 2 bases, and 8 bases stayed unmatched. CDR3 loop: CASSPRQGFPYEQYF. The CDR3 nucleotides read TGTGCCAGCAGCCCGCGACAGGGTTTCCCCTACGAGCAGTACTTC.